This T cell receptor beta chain was obtained from a study of spatial heterogeneity in lung cancer. Study overall: In cases with available follow-up PBMC samples, these were sequenced at a median of around 2 years after resection.

TCRdb fed the 5' RACE reads into MiXCR, producing one record per CDR3 protein. The profile covers roughly 15,000 distinct CDR3 sequences, with about 18% appearing a single time and about 6.6% taken by the ten largest. Described time point: blood at routine non-recurrence follow-up after resection. Without sorting, whole RNA was sequenced from tumor, nontumor lung or frozen PBMC. Germline CDR1 KGHDR, CDR2 SFDVKD. The CDR3 is 12 amino acids. Between the trimmed V and J ends, which lost 9 bases and 4 bases, there was a span of 9 bases. By share of the sample, this clonotype is medium-sized. This sequence originates from a male donor with early-stage non-small cell lung cancer. The material was PBMCs, obtained at follow-up. The rearrangement joins TRBV24-1 to TRBJ1-5, with a weak D call TRBD1 (5 bases). The CDR3 loop is CATGRGNQPQHF. In DNA form, the CDR3 reads TGTGCCACCGGCCGGGGGAATCAGCCCCAGCATTTT.